A selection of T cell receptor beta chains follows, all from one sample in a study of beta chain features in type 1 diabetes. Produced via immunoSEQ multiplex PCR; TCRdb's table is partial and in-frame only. This table has 95,000 to 150,000 clones, about 15% appearing once. The sequencing input was central memory CD4+ T cells from blood. These receptor sequences come from a man in his thirties or forties with type 1 diabetes. CDR3s include the opening cysteine and the closing phenylalanine or tryptophan. The order of the fields is V gene, J gene, clone size, D gene, CDR3 protein, CDR3 DNA. The D gene is left open where the match is weak. Only some rows state a clone size, as once, few, many or a class for expanded clones.

V gene: TRBV2; J gene: TRBJ2-5; clone size: few; D gene: .; CDR3 protein: CASSAAAGAGRETQYF; CDR3 DNA: TGTGCCAGCAGTGCAGCGGCGGGGGCAGGGAGGGAGACCCAGTACTTC
V gene: TRBV7-2; J gene: TRBJ1-2; clone size: .; D gene: .; CDR3 protein: CASSPDTFYGYTF; CDR3 DNA: TGTGCCAGCAGCCCCGATACATTCTATGGCTACACCTTC
V gene: TRBV28; J gene: TRBJ1-2; clone size: .; D gene: .; CDR3 protein: CASSHRGADYGYTF; CDR3 DNA: TGTGCCAGCAGTCACCGGGGCGCGGACTATGGCTACACCTTC
V gene: TRBV6-5; J gene: TRBJ2-4; clone size: few; D gene: .; CDR3 protein: CASSPGRPKNIQYF; CDR3 DNA: TGTGCCAGCAGTCCTGGACGTCCCAAAAACATTCAGTACTTC
V gene: TRBV12-5; J gene: TRBJ2-1; clone size: .; D gene: TRBD1; CDR3 protein: CASGRDRNLSYNEQFF; CDR3 DNA: TGTGCTAGTGGTCGGGACAGAAACTTGTCCTACAATGAGCAGTTCTTC
V gene: TRBV28; J gene: TRBJ2-5; clone size: .; D gene: .; CDR3 protein: CASSPPNQETQYF; CDR3 DNA: TGTGCCAGCAGCCCGCCGAATCAAGAGACCCAGTACTTC
V gene: TRBV29-1; J gene: TRBJ2-2; clone size: .; D gene: TRBD1; CDR3 protein: CSVAGTGRAGELFF; CDR3 DNA: TGCAGCGTTGCCGGGACAGGCCGTGCCGGGGAGCTGTTTTTT
V gene: TRBV6-5; J gene: TRBJ2-3; clone size: .; D gene: .; CDR3 protein: CASRQLGTDTQYF; CDR3 DNA: TGTGCCAGCCGACAGCTAGGCACAGATACGCAGTATTTT
V gene: TRBV29-1; J gene: TRBJ1-2; clone size: few; D gene: .; CDR3 protein: CSEGGYTF; CDR3 DNA: TGCAGCGAGGGCGGCTACACCTTC
V gene: TRBV13; J gene: TRBJ2-5; clone size: few; D gene: TRBD1; CDR3 protein: CASSLGTGTPETQYF; CDR3 DNA: TGTGCCAGCAGCTTAGGGACAGGGACACCAGAGACCCAGTACTTC
V gene: TRBV5-6; J gene: TRBJ2-7; clone size: few; D gene: TRBD1; CDR3 protein: CASSRDRAYEQYF; CDR3 DNA: TGTGCCAGCAGCCGCGACAGGGCCTACGAGCAGTACTTC
V gene: TRBV28; J gene: TRBJ2-1; clone size: .; D gene: .; CDR3 protein: CAAVGTNEQFF; CDR3 DNA: TGTGCCGCGGTAGGGACCAATGAGCAGTTCTTC
V gene: TRBV29-1; J gene: TRBJ2-5; clone size: .; D gene: .; CDR3 protein: CSVERTTETQYF; CDR3 DNA: TGCAGCGTTGAAAGGACCACGGAGACCCAGTACTTC
V gene: TRBV2; J gene: TRBJ1-2; clone size: .; D gene: .; CDR3 protein: CASSEKSYGYTF; CDR3 DNA: TGTGCCAGCAGTGAAAAGAGCTATGGCTACACCTTC
V gene: TRBV11-2; J gene: TRBJ2-3; clone size: .; D gene: .; CDR3 protein: CASSSQGFLTDTQYF; CDR3 DNA: TGTGCCAGCAGCTCCCAGGGGTTTCTGACAGATACGCAGTATTTT
V gene: TRBV5-4; J gene: TRBJ2-1; clone size: .; D gene: .; CDR3 protein: CASSLQGRSSYNEQFF; CDR3 DNA: TGTGCCAGCAGCCTTCAGGGCAGGAGCTCCTACAATGAGCAGTTCTTC
V gene: TRBV28; J gene: TRBJ1-5; clone size: .; D gene: TRBD1; CDR3 protein: CASLSGQGNQPQHF; CDR3 DNA: TGTGCCAGCCTCTCGGGACAGGGGAATCAGCCCCAGCATTTT
V gene: TRBV9; J gene: TRBJ1-2; clone size: .; D gene: .; CDR3 protein: CASSVGWEGDGYTF; CDR3 DNA: TGTGCCAGCAGCGTAGGGTGGGAGGGAGATGGCTACACCTTC
V gene: TRBV7-7; J gene: TRBJ2-2; clone size: once; D gene: TRBD1; CDR3 protein: CASSPGTVNTGELFF; CDR3 DNA: TGTGCTAGCAGCCCCGGGACAGTGAACACCGGGGAGCTGTTTTTT
V gene: TRBV5-5; J gene: TRBJ1-2; clone size: few; D gene: TRBD1; CDR3 protein: CASSPTGNGYTF; CDR3 DNA: TGTGCCAGCAGCCCGACAGGGAATGGCTACACCTTC
V gene: TRBV9; J gene: TRBJ1-6; clone size: .; D gene: .; CDR3 protein: CASSVATGNSPLHF; CDR3 DNA: TGTGCCAGCAGCGTAGCTACCGGGAATTCACCCCTCCACTTT
V gene: TRBV10-3; J gene: TRBJ2-3; clone size: many; D gene: .; CDR3 protein: CAITSHSTDTQYF; CDR3 DNA: TGTGCCATCACAAGCCACAGCACAGATACGCAGTATTTT
V gene: TRBV9; J gene: TRBJ2-1; clone size: .; D gene: TRBD2; CDR3 protein: CASSVELAAYNEQFF; CDR3 DNA: TGTGCCAGCAGCGTAGAACTAGCGGCCTACAATGAGCAGTTCTTC
V gene: TRBV7-8; J gene: TRBJ2-5; clone size: few; D gene: TRBD2; CDR3 protein: CASSSGLESETQYF; CDR3 DNA: TGTGCCAGCAGCTCGGGACTAGAAAGTGAGACCCAGTACTTC
V gene: TRBV7-6; J gene: TRBJ2-6; clone size: .; D gene: .; CDR3 protein: CASSGGNSGANVLTF; CDR3 DNA: TGTGCCAGCAGCGGGGGGAACTCTGGGGCCAACGTCCTGACTTTC
V gene: TRBV2; J gene: TRBJ1-5; clone size: many; D gene: .; CDR3 protein: CASSEFGGAQGLKPQHF; CDR3 DNA: TGTGCCAGCAGTGAATTCGGTGGGGCACAGGGACTCAAGCCCCAGCATTTT
V gene: TRBV25-1; J gene: TRBJ2-3; clone size: few; D gene: TRBD2; CDR3 protein: CASGKKGGTSGDTQYF; CDR3 DNA: TGTGCCAGCGGCAAAAAGGGAGGGACTAGCGGAGATACGCAGTATTTT
V gene: TRBV15; J gene: TRBJ1-2; clone size: few; D gene: TRBD1; CDR3 protein: CATRVSGQGNYGYTF; CDR3 DNA: TGTGCCACCAGGGTATCGGGACAGGGGAACTATGGCTACACCTTC
V gene: TRBV7-9; J gene: TRBJ1-2; clone size: .; D gene: .; CDR3 protein: CASSESVVNYGYTF; CDR3 DNA: TGTGCCAGCAGCGAAAGCGTCGTAAACTATGGCTACACCTTC
V gene: TRBV27; J gene: TRBJ2-6; clone size: few; D gene: .; CDR3 protein: CATRGNDILGANVLTF; CDR3 DNA: TGTGCCACGAGGGGAAACGACATCCTTGGGGCCAACGTCCTGACTTTC
V gene: TRBV9; J gene: TRBJ2-1; clone size: .; D gene: TRBD2; CDR3 protein: CASSVTSGGQGEQFF; CDR3 DNA: TGTGCCAGCAGCGTGACTAGCGGGGGGCAGGGTGAGCAGTTCTTC
V gene: TRBV25-1; J gene: TRBJ1-5; clone size: few; D gene: .; CDR3 protein: CASSESSGAGQPQHF; CDR3 DNA: TGTGCCAGCAGTGAATCGTCAGGGGCAGGTCAGCCCCAGCATTTT